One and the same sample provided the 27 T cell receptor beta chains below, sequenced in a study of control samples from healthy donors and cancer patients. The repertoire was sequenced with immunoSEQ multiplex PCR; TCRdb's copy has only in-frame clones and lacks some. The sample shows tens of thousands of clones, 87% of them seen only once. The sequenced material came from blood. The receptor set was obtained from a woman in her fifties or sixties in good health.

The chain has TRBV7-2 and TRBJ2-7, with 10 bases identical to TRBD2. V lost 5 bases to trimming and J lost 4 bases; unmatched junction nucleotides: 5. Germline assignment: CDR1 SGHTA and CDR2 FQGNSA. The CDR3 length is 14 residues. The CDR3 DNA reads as TGTGCCAGCAGCCGGACTAGCGGCTTATACGAGCAGTACTTC. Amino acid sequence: CASSRTSGLYEQYF.

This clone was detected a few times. CDR3 amino acids: CASSVRNTGELFF. CDR3 in DNA: TGTGCCAGCAGCGTCAGGAACACCGGGGAGCTGTTTTTT. V gene TRBV9 combines with J gene TRBJ2-2; no clear D. The CDR3 consists of 13 residues. Germline V CDR1 and CDR2: SGDLS, YYNGEE. The V end lost 2 bases, the J end lost 1 base, and 3 bases lay between the germline ends. Supplemented by reference TRBV9 and TRBJ2-2, the full variable domain reads DSGVTQTPKHLITATGQRVTLRCSPRSGDLSVYWYQQSLDQGLQFLIQYYNGEERAKGNILERFSAQQFPDLHSELNLSSLELGDSALYFCASSVRNTGELFFGEGSRLTVL.

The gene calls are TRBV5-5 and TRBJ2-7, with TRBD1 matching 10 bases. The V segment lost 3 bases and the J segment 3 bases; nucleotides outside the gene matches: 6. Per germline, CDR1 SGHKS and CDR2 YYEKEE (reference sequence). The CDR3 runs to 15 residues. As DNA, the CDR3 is TGTGCCAGCAGCTCCCCAGACAGGGGGCTCTACGAGCAGTACTTC. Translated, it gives CASSSPDRGLYEQYF.

In DNA form, the CDR3 reads TGTGCCAGCAGTTGGGGACAGGGGAAAGGAAACACCATATATTTT. This codes for CASSWGQGKGNTIYF. J is TRBJ1-3 and V is TRBV27; 10 bases match TRBD1. Germline values: CDR1 MNHEY, CDR2 SMNVEV (reference sequence). The CDR3 has 15 residues. V was pared by 4 bases and J by 4 bases, with 4 bases of the junction left unmatched.

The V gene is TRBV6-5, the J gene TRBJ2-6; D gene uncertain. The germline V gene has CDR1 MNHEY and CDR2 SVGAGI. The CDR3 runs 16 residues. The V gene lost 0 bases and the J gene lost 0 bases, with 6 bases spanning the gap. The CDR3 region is CASSYSLHSGANVLTF. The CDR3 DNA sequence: TGTGCCAGCAGTTACTCTCTACACTCTGGGGCCAACGTCCTGACTTTC.

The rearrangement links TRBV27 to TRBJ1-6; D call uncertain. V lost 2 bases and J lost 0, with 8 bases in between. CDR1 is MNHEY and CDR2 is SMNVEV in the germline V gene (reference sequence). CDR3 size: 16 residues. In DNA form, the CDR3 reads TGTGCCAGCAGTTTAGGCAGGAGCTCCTATAATTCACCCCTCCACTTT. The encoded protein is CASSLGRSSYNSPLHF.

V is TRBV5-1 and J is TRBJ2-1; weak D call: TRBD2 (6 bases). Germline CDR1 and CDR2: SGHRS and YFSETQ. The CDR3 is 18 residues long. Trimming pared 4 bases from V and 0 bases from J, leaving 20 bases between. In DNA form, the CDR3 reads TGCGCCAGCAGCCCAGTCTATCTAGCGAGACCCTCCTACAATGAGCAGTTCTTC. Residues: CASSPVYLARPSYNEQFF. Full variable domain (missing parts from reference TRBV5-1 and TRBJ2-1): KAGVTQTPRYLIKTRGQQVTLSCSPISGHRSVSWYQQTPGQGLQFLFEYFSETQRNKGNFPGRFSGRQFSNSRSEMNVSTLELGDSALYLCASSPVYLARPSYNEQFFGPGTRLTVL.

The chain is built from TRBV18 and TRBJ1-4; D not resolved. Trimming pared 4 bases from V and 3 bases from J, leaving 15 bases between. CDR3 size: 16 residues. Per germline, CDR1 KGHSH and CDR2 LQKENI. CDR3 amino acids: CASSLLEERANEKLFF. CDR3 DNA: TGTGCCAGCTCACTTCTCGAGGAGAGAGCTAATGAAAAACTGTTTTTT.

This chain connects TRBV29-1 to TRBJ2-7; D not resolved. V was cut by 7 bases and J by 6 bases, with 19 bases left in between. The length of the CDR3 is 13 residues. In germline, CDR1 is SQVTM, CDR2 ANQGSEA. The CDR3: CSAKEHSASEQYF. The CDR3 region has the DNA TGCAGCGCTAAAGAACATTCGGCGAGCGAGCAGTACTTC.

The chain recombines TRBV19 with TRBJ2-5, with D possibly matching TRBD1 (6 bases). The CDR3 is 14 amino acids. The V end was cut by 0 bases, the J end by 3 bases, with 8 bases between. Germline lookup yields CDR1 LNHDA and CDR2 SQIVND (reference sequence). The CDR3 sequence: CASSIEAGEETQYF. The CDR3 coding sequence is TGTGCCAGTAGTATAGAAGCAGGGGAAGAGACCCAGTACTTC. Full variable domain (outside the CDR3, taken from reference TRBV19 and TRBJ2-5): DGGITQSPKYLFRKEGQNVTLSCEQNLNHDAMYWYRQDPGQGLRLIYYSQIVNDFQKGDIAEGYSVSREKKESFPLTVTSAQKNPTAFYLCASSIEAGEETQYFGPGTRLLVL.

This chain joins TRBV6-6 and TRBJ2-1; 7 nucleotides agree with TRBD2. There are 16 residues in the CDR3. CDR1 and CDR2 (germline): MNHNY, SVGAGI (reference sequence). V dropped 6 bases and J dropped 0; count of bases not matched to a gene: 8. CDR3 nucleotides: TGTGCCAGCAGCCCACGGGGGGACCGCTCCTACAATGAGCAGTTCTTC. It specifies CASSPRGDRSYNEQFF.

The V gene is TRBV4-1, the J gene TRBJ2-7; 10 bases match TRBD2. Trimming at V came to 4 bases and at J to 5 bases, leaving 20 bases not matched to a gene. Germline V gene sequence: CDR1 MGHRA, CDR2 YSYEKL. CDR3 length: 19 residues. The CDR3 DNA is TGCGCCAGCAGCCCCGATGGGGTTTTAGCGGGAGGAGCCCGTAACGAGCAGTACTTC. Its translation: CASSPDGVLAGGARNEQYF.

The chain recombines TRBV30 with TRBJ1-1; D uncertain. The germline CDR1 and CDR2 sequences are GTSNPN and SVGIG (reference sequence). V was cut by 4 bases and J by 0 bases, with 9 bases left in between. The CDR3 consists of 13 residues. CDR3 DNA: TGTGCCTGGAACGGGCCGATGAACACTGAAGCTTTCTTT. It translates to CAWNGPMNTEAFF.

The chain's CDR3 is CASKDRVAGELFF. The CDR3 coding sequence is TGTGCCAGCAAGGACAGGGTGGCCGGGGAGCTGTTTTTT. The chain recombines TRBV6-5 with TRBJ2-2; 8 nucleotides agree with TRBD1. The germline gives CDR1 MNHEY, CDR2 SVGAGI. The V segment lost 7 bases and the J segment 6 bases; nucleotides outside the gene matches: 4. The CDR3 contains 13 residues.

This CDR3 is CASSHPLGGYEQYF. The DNA for the CDR3 is TGCGCCAGCAGCCACCCCTTAGGAGGCTACGAGCAGTACTTC. The chain has TRBV4-1 and TRBJ2-7; a possible D gene is TRBD2 (5 bases). Germline values: CDR1 MGHRA, CDR2 YSYEKL. V lost 3 bases, J lost 3 bases, and 12 bases lay in between. The CDR3 totals 14 residues.

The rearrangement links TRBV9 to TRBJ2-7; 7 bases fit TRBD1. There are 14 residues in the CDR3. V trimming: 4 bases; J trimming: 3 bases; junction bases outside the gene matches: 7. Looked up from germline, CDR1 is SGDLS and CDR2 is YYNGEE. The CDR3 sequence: CASSRTGAHYEQYF. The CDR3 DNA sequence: TGTGCCAGCAGCCGAACAGGGGCCCACTACGAGCAGTACTTC.

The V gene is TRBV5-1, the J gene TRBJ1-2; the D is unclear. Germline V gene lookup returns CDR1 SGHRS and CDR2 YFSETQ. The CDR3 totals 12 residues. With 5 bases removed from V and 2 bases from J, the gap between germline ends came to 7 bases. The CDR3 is CASSPRNYGYTF. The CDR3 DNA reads TGCGCCAGCAGTCCCCGGAACTATGGCTACACCTTC.

The CDR3 DNA sequence: TGTGCCAGCAGAAAACCGGGACAGGGGAATAATCAGCCCCAGCATTTT. Its protein is CASRKPGQGNNQPQHF. This sequence joins TRBV2 and TRBJ1-5, with 10 bases identical to TRBD1. In germline, CDR1 is SNHLY, CDR2 FYNNEI. The CDR3 runs to 16 residues. Unmatched junction bases numbered 9, after V lost 6 bases and J lost 4 bases.

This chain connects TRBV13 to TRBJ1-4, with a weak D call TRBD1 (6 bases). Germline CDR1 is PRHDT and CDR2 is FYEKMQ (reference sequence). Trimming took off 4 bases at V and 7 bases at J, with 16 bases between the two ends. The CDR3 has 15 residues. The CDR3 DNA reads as TGTGCCAGCAGCTCCAAGGGGGGACTTAGTGAAAAACTGTTTTTT. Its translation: CASSSKGGLSEKLFF.

The CDR3 protein is CASSADRTRVTEAFF. The DNA of the CDR3 is TGTGCCAGCAGTGCCGACCGAACCAGGGTCACTGAAGCTTTCTTT. The rearrangement uses TRBV25-1 and TRBJ1-1; possible D gene TRBD1, 5 bases. Germline V gene sequence: CDR1 MGHDK, CDR2 SYGVNS. CDR3 size: 15 residues. V lost 4 bases to trimming and J lost 4 bases, with 16 bases between them.

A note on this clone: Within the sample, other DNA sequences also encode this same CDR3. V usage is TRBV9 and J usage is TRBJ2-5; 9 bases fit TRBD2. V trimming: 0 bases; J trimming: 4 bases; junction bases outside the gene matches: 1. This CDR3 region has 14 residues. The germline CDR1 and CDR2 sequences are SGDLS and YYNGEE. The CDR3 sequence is CASSVDSGRETQYF. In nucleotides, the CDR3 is TGTGCCAGCAGCGTAGATAGCGGGAGAGAGACCCAGTACTTC.

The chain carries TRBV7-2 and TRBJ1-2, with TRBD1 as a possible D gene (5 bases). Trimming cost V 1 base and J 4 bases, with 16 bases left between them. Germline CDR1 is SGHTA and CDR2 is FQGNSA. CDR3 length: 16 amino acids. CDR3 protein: CASSLVRGSGSYGYTF. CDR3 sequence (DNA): TGTGCCAGCAGCTTAGTTCGTGGTTCAGGGAGCTATGGCTACACCTTC.

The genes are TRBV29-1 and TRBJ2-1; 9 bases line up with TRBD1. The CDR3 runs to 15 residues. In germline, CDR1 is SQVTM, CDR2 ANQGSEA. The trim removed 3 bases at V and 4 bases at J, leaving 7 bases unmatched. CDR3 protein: CSVEGETGGYNEQFF. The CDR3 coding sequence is TGCAGCGTTGAGGGGGAGACAGGGGGATACAATGAGCAGTTCTTC.

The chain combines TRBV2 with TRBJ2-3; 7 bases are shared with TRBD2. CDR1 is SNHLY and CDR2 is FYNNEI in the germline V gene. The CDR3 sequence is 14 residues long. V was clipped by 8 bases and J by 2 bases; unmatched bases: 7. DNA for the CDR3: TGTGCCAGCGTCGGGACTATGCCCACAGATACGCAGTATTTT. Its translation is CASVGTMPTDTQYF.

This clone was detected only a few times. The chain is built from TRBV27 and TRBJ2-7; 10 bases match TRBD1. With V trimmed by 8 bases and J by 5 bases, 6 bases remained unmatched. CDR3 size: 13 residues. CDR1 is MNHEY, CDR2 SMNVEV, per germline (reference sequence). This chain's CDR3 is CASGTGVVHEQYF. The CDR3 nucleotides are TGTGCCAGCGGGACAGGGGTGGTCCACGAGCAGTACTTC.

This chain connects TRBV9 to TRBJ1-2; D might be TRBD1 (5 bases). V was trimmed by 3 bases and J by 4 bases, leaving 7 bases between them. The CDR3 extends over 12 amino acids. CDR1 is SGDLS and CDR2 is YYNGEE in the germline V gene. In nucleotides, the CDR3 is TGTGCCAGCAGCGCCGGGACCTATGGCTACACCTTC. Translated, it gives CASSAGTYGYTF. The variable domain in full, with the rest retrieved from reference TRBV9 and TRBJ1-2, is DSGVTQTPKHLITATGQRVTLRCSPRSGDLSVYWYQQSLDQGLQFLIQYYNGEERAKGNILERFSAQQFPDLHSELNLSSLELGDSALYFCASSAGTYGYTFGSGTRLTVV.

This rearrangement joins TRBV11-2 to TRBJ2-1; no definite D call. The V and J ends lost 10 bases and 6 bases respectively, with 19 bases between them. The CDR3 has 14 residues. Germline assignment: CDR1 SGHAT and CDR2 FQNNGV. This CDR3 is CATRVGVLANEQFF. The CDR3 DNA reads TGTGCCACCCGTGTCGGAGTCCTCGCCAATGAGCAGTTCTTC.